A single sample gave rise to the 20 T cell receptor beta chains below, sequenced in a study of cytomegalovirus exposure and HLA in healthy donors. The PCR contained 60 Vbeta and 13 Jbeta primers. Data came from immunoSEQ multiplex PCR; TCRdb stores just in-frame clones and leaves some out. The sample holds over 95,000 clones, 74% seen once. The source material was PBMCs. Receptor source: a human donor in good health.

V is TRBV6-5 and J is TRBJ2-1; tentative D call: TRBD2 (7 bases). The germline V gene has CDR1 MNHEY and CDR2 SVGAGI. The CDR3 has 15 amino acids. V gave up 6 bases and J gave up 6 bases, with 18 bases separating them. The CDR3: CASSLVRGGVNEQFF. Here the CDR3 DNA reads TGTGCCAGCAGCCTGGTAAGAGGGGGGGTCAATGAGCAGTTCTTC.

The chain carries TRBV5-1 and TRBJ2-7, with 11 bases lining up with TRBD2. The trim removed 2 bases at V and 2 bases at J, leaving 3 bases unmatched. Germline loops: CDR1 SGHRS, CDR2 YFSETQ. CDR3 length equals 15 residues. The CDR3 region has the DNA TGCGCCAGCAGCTTAGGGACTAGCGGAACCTACGAGCAGTACTTC. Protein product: CASSLGTSGTYEQYF. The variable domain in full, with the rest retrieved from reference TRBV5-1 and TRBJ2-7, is KAGVTQTPRYLIKTRGQQVTLSCSPISGHRSVSWYQQTPGQGLQFLFEYFSETQRNKGNFPGRFSGRQFSNSRSEMNVSTLELGDSALYLCASSLGTSGTYEQYFGPGTRLTVT.

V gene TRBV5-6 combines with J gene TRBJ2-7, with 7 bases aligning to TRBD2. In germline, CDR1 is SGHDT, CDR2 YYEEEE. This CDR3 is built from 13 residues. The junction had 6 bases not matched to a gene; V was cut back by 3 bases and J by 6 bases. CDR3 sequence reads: CASSSLWGGEQYF. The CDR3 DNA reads TGTGCCAGCAGCTCCCTGTGGGGGGGCGAGCAGTACTTC. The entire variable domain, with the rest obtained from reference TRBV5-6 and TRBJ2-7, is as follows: DAGVTQSPTHLIKTRGQQVTLRCSPKSGHDTVSWYQQALGQGPQFIFQYYEEEERQRGNFPDRFSGHQFPNYSSELNVNALLLGDSALYLCASSSLWGGEQYFGPGTRLTVT.

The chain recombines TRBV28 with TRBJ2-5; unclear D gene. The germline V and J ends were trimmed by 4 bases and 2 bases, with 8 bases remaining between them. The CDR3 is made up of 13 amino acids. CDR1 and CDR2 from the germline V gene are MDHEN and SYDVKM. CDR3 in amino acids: CASSSSSQETQYF. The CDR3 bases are TGTGCCAGCAGTTCATCGAGTCAAGAGACCCAGTACTTC.

CDR3 sequence (DNA): TGTGCCAGTAGTATACGTGGGGGCTACACTGAAGCTTTCTTT. Translation: CASSIRGGYTEAFF. The V and J genes are TRBV19 and TRBJ1-1; D perhaps matches TRBD1 (6 bases). The CDR3 loop spans 14 amino acids. CDR1 and CDR2 from the germline V gene are LNHDA and SQIVND (reference sequence). Deletions cut 2 bases from V and 3 bases from J, with 10 bases between.

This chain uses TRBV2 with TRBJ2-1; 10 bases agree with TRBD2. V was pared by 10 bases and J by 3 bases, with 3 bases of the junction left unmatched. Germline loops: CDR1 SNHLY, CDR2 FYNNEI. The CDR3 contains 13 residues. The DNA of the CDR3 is TGTGCCACCAAGCGGGGGGGCTACAATGAGCAGTTCTTC. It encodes CATKRGGYNEQFF.

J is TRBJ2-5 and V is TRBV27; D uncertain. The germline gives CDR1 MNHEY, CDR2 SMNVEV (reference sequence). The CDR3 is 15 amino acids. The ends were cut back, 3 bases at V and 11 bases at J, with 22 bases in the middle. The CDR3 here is CASSFNPRGFGEQYF. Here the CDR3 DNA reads TGTGCCAGCAGTTTTAATCCACGAGGTTTTGGAGAGCAGTACTTC.

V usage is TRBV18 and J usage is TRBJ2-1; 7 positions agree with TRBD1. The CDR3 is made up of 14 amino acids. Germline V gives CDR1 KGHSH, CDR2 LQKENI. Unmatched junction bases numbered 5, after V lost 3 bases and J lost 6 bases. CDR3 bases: TGTGCCAGCTCACCCGAGAGGGACAGCAATGAGCAGTTCTTC. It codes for CASSPERDSNEQFF.

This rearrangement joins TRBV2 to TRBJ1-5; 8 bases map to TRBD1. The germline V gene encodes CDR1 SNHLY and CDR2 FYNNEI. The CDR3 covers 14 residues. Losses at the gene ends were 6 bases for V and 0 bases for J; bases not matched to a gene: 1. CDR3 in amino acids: CASRQGDSNQPQHF. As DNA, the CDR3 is TGTGCCAGCAGACAGGGGGATAGCAATCAGCCCCAGCATTTT.

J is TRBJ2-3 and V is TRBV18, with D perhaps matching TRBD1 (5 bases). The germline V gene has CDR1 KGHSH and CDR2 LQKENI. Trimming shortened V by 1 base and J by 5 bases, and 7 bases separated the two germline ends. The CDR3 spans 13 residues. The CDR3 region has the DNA TGTGCCAGCTCACCACGAACAGGAGATACGCAGTATTTT. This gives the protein CASSPRTGDTQYF.

The DNA for the CDR3 is TGTGCCAGCAGTGAACCTCTAGCGGATGAGCAGTTCTTC. It translates to CASSEPLADEQFF. The V call is TRBV6-1, the J call TRBJ2-1, with 7 bases identical to TRBD2. Germline CDR1 is MNHNS and CDR2 is SASEGT. This CDR3 contains 13 residues. V lost 2 bases to trimming and J lost 8 bases; unmatched junction nucleotides: 3.

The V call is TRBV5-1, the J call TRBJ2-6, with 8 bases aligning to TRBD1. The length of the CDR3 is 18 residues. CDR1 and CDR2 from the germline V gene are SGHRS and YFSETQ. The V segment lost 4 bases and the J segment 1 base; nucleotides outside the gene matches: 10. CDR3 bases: TGCGCCAGCAGCCCCTTTCCAGGGGGCTCATCTGGGGCCAACGTCCTGACTTTC. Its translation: CASSPFPGGSSGANVLTF.

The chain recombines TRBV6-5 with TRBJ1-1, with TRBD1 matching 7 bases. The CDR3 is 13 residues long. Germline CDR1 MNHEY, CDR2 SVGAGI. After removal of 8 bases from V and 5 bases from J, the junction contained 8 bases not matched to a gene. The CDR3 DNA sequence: TGTGCCAGCGAAGACAGGGTGGGTACTGAAGCTTTCTTT. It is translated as CASEDRVGTEAFF.

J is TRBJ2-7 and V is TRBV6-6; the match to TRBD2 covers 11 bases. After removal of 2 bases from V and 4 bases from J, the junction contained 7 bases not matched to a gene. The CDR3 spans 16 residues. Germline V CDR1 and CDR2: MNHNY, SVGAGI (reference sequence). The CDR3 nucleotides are TGTGCCAGCAGTTACACTACCCGACTAGCGGGGTACGAGCAGTACTTC. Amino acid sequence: CASSYTTRLAGYEQYF.

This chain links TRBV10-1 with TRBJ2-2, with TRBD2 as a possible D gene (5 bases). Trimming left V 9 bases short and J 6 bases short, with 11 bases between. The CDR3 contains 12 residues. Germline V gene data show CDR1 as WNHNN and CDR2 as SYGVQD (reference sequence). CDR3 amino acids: CASERASGELFF. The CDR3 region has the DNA TGCGCCAGTGAGAGGGCGTCCGGGGAGCTGTTTTTT.

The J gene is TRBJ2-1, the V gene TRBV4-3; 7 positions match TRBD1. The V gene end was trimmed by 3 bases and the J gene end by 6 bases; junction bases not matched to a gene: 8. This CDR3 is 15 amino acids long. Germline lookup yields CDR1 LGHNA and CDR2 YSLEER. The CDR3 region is CASSQDPGQTNEQFF. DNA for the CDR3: TGCGCCAGCAGCCAGGATCCGGGACAGACCAATGAGCAGTTCTTC.

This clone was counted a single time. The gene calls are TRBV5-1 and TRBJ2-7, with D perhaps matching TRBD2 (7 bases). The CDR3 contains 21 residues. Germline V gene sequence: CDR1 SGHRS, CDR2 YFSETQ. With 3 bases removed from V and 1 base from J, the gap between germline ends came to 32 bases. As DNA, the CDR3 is TGCGCCAGCAGCTCATTCACAGGGTCCCTTGTCCGGGACTACACTTCCTACGAGCAGTACTTC. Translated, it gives CASSSFTGSLVRDYTSYEQYF.

CDR3 bases: TGTGCCAGCAGCCAGGGGCTATACGAGCAGTACTTC. It translates to CASSQGLYEQYF. The chain employs TRBV14 and TRBJ2-7, with a tentative D call TRBD1 (5 bases). This CDR3 has 12 amino acids. The V end was cut by 3 bases, the J end by 4 bases, with 7 bases between. Germline V gene data show CDR1 as SGHDN and CDR2 as FVKESK.

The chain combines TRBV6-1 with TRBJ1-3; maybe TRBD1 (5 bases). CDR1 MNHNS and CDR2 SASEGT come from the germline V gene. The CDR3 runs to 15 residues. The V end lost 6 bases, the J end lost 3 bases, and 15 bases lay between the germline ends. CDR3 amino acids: CASRDGRGLGNTIYF. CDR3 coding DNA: TGTGCCAGCAGAGATGGGAGGGGACTTGGAAACACCATATATTTT.

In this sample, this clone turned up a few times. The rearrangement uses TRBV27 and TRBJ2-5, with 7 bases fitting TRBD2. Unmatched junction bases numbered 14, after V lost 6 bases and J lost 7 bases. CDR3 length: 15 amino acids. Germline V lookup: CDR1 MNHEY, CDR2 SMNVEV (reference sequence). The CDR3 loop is CASSRWRESLATQYF. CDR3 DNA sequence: TGTGCCAGCAGCCGGTGGCGGGAGTCATTAGCGACCCAGTACTTC.